The clone carrying this T cell receptor (beta chain) came up a few times. As processed by the authors: It was from reference gene primer amplification that nucleated cell counts were estimated. The method was immunoSEQ multiplex PCR; TCRdb's version includes in-frame clones alone and lacks a portion of them. V and J calls and clone size follow that table, whereas D and trimming were derived from the DNA. The sample includes hundreds of thousands of clones, roughly 82% of them seen just once. The CDR3 is 15 residues long. Germline CDR1 is SGHRS and CDR2 is YFSETQ. V lost 0 bases and J 2 bases, leaving 12 bases between the germline ends. The data were obtained in a study of blood T cell repertoires in COVID-19. Background on the study: The United States, Italy and Spain provided the acute and convalescent COVID-19 samples. Nucleic acid was either cDNA or gDNA, and it came from T cells, B-cell-depleted T cells, or PBMCs.

Seattle participants joined during active infection and were tracked over time. The sequencing input was peripheral blood. The chain is built from TRBV5-1 and TRBJ2-7; D is unclear. The receptor's source is a woman of 80 years or more with COVID-19, enrolled during active disease. CDR3: CASSLASQPAYEQYF. Here the CDR3 DNA reads TGCGCCAGCAGCTTGGCTTCACAACCAGCCTACGAGCAGTACTTC.